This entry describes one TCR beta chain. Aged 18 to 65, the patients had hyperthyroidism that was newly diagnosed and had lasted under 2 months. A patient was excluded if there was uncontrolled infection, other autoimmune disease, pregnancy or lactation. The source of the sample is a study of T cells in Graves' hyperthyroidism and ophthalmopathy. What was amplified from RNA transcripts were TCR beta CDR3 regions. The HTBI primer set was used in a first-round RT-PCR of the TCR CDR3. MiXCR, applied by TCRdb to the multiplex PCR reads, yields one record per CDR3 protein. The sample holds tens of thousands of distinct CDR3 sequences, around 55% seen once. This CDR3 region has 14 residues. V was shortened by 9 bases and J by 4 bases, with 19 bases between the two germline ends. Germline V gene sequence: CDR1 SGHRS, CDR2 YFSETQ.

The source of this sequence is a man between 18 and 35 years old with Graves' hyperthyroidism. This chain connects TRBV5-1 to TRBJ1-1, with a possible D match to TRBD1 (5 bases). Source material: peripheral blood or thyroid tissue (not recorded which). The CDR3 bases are TGCGCCACCTATGAGGGGTCAGGGTCCACTGAAGCTTTCTTT. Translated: CATYEGSGSTEAFF. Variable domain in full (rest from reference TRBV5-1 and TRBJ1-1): KAGVTQTPRYLIKTRGQQVTLSCSPISGHRSVSWYQQTPGQGLQFLFEYFSETQRNKGNFPGRFSGRQFSNSRSEMNVSTLELGDSALYLCATYEGSGSTEAFFGQGTRLTVV.